The present TCR beta chain was sequenced within a study of T cells in narcolepsy. Method: immunoSEQ multiplex PCR; TCRdb's copy keeps in-frame clones and lacks some. This sample has around 35,000 clones, with roughly four fifths found just once. This CDR3 comprises 12 residues. Germline V gives CDR1 MNHNS, CDR2 SASEGT. V dropped 6 bases and J dropped 6; count of bases not matched to a gene: 1. Study findings and constraints: Reportedly, autoreactive clonotypes were serially detected in patients' blood but not controls'. Some memory CD4+ repertoires had no autoreactive clone sequences. Same-patient CSF and blood CD4+ T cell clonotypes included HCRT-specific and TRIB2-specific autoreactive ones.

As concerns this clone: What it binds is unknown.

The sample comprised CD45RA- memory CD4+ T cells from PBMCs. The clonotype originates from a human donor with narcolepsy. V is TRBV6-1 and J is TRBJ1-3, with 8 nucleotides matching TRBD1. The CDR3: CASRTGVNTIYF. The DNA of the CDR3 is TGTGCCAGCAGGACAGGGGTAAACACCATATATTTT.